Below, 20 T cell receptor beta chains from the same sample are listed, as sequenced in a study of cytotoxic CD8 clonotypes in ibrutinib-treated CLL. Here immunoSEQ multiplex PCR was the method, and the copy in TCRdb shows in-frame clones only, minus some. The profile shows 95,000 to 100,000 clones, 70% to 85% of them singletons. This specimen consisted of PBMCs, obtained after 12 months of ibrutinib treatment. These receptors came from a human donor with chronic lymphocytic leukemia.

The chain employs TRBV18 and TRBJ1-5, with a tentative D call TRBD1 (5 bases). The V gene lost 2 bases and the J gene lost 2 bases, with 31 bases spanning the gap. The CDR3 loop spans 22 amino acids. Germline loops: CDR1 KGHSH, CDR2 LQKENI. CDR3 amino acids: CASSPILAILQGTIVGNQPQHF. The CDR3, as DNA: TGTGCCAGCTCACCAATTCTTGCGATTTTGCAGGGCACGATAGTCGGCAATCAGCCCCAGCATTTT.

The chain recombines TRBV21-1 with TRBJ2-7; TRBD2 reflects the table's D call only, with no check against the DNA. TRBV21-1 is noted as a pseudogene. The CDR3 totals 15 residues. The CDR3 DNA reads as TGTGCCAGCAGCTACCGGAGCGGCGCTGGCTACGAGCAGTACTTC. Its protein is CASSYRSGAGYEQYF.

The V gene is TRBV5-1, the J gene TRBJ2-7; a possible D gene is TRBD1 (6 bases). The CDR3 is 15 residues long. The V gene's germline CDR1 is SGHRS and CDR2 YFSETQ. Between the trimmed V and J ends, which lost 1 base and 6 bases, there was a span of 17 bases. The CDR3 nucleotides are TGCGCCAGCAGCTTGTCTGTTGGACAGACGACCGAGCAGTACTTC. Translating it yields CASSLSVGQTTEQYF.

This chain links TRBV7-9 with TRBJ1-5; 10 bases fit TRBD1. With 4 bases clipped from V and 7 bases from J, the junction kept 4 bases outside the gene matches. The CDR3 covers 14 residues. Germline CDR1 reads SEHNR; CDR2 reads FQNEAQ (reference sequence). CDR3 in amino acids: CASSSGTGAQPQHF. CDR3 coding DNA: TGTGCCAGCAGCTCCGGGACAGGGGCCCAGCCCCAGCATTTT.

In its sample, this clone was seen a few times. The CDR3: CAWSVLRDRVYGGYTF. CDR3 bases: TGTGCCTGGAGTGTACTTCGGGACAGGGTATACGGTGGCTACACCTTC. The chain recombines TRBV30 with TRBJ1-2; 9 nucleotides align to TRBD1. The CDR3 sequence is 16 residues long. CDR1 is GTSNPN, CDR2 SVGIG, per germline (reference sequence). The V gene end was trimmed by 0 bases and the J gene end by 7 bases; junction bases not matched to a gene: 12. Filled out from reference TRBV30 and TRBJ1-2, the complete variable domain reads SQTIHQWPATLVQPVGSPLSLECTVEGTSNPNLYWYRQAAGRGLQLLFYSVGIGQISSEVPQNLSASRPQDRQFILSSKKLLLSDSGFYLCAWSVLRDRVYGGYTFGSGTRLTVV.

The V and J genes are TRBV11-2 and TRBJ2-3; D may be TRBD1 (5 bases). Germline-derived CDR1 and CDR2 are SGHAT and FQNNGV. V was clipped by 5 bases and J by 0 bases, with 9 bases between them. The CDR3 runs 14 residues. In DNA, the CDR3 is TGTGCCAGCAGCAGGGGCCCTAGCACAGATACGCAGTATTTT. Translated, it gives CASSRGPSTDTQYF.

This CDR3 reads CASSNGANTEAFF. The CDR3, as DNA: TGTGCCAGCTCTAATGGTGCTAACACTGAAGCTTTCTTT. V and J are TRBV5-4 and TRBJ1-1; D gene unclear. The length of the CDR3 is 13 residues. The V and J ends lost 7 bases and 2 bases respectively, with 12 bases between them. Germline V CDR1 and CDR2: SGHNT, YYREEE (reference sequence).

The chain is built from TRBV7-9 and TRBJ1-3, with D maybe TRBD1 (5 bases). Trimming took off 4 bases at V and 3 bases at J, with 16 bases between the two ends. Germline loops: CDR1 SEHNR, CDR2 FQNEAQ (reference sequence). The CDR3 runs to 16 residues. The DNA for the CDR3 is TGTGCCAGCAGCTCCTCACCGGGGCAGGATGGAAACACCATATATTTT. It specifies CASSSSPGQDGNTIYF.

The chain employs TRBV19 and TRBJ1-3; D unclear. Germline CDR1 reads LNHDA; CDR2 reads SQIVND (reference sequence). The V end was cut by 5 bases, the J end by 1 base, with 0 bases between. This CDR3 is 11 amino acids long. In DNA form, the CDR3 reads TGTGCCAGTAGTTCTGGAAACACCATATATTTT. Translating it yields CASSSGNTIYF.

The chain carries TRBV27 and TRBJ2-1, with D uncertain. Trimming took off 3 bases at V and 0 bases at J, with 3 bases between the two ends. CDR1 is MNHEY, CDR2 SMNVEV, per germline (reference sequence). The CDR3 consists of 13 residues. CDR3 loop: CASSLFSYNEQFF. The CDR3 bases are TGTGCCAGCAGTTTGTTCTCCTACAATGAGCAGTTCTTC.

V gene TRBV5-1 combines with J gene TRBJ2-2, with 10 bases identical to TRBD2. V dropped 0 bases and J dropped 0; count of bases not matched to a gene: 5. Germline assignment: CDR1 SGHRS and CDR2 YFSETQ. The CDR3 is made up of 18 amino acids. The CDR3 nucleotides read TGCGCCAGCAGCTTGGATCTAGCGGGGGCCGCGAACACCGGGGAGCTGTTTTTT. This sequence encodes CASSLDLAGAANTGELFF.

The CDR3 spells CASSVDNSDTDTQYF. The CDR3 DNA reads as TGTGCCAGCAGCGTAGACAACAGCGACACAGATACGCAGTATTTT. V and J are TRBV9 and TRBJ2-3; unclear D gene. Germline assignment: CDR1 SGDLS and CDR2 YYNGEE. The CDR3 spans 15 residues. V shed 0 bases and J shed 2 bases, with 10 bases lying between them.

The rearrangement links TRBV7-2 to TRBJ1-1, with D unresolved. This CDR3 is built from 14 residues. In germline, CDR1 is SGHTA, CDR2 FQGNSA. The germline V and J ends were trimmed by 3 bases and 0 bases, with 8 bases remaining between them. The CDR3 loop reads CASSFQFMNTEAFF. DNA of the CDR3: TGTGCCAGCAGCTTTCAATTCATGAACACTGAAGCTTTCTTT.

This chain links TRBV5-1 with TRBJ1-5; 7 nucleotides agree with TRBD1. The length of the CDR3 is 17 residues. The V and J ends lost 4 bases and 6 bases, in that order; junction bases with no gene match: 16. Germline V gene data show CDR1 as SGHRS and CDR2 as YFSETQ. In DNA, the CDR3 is TGCGCCAGCAGCCTGAAACCGAACCGGGACAGTCTTCAGCCCCAGCATTTT. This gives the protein CASSLKPNRDSLQPQHF.

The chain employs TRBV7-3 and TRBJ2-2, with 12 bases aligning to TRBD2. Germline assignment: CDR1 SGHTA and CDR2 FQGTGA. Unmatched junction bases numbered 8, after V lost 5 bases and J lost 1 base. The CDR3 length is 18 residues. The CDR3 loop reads CASSPPSGGAQNTGELFF. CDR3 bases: TGTGCCAGCAGCCCGCCTAGCGGGGGGGCCCAGAACACCGGGGAGCTGTTTTTT.

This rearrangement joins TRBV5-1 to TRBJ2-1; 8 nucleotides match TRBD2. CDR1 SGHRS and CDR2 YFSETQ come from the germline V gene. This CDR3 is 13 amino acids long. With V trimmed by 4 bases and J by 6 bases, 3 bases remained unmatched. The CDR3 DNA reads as TGCGCCAGCAGCGCGACTAGCGCCAATGAGCAGTTCTTC. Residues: CASSATSANEQFF. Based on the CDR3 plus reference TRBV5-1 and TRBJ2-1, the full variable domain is KAGVTQTPRYLIKTRGQQVTLSCSPISGHRSVSWYQQTPGQGLQFLFEYFSETQRNKGNFPGRFSGRQFSNSRSEMNVSTLELGDSALYLCASSATSANEQFFGPGTRLTVL.

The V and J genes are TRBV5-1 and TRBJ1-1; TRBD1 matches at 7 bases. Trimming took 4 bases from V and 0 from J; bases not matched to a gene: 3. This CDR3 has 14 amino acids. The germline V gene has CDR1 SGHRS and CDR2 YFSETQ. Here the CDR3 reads CASSQGQVNTEAFF. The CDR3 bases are TGCGCCAGCAGCCAAGGACAGGTGAACACTGAAGCTTTCTTT.

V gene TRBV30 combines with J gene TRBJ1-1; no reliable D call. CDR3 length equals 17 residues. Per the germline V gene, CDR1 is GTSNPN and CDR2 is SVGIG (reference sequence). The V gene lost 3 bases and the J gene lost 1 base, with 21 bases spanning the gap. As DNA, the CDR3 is TGTGCCTGGAGAAGTGGGTCCAAACATTGGGGGAACACTGAAGCTTTCTTT. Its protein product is CAWRSGSKHWGNTEAFF.

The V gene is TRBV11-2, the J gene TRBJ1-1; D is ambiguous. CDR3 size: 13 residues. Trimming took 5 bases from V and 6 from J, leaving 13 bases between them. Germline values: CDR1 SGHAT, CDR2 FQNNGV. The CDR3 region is CASSHPGPPEAFF. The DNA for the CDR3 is TGTGCCAGCAGCCACCCTGGTCCTCCTGAAGCTTTCTTT.

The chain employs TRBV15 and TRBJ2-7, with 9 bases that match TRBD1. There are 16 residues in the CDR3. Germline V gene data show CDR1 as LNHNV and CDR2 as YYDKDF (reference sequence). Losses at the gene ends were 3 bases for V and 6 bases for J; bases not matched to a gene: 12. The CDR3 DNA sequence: TGTGCCACCAGCAGGGCGGGACAGGGAGGAGCACCCGAGCAGTACTTC. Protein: CATSRAGQGGAPEQYF.